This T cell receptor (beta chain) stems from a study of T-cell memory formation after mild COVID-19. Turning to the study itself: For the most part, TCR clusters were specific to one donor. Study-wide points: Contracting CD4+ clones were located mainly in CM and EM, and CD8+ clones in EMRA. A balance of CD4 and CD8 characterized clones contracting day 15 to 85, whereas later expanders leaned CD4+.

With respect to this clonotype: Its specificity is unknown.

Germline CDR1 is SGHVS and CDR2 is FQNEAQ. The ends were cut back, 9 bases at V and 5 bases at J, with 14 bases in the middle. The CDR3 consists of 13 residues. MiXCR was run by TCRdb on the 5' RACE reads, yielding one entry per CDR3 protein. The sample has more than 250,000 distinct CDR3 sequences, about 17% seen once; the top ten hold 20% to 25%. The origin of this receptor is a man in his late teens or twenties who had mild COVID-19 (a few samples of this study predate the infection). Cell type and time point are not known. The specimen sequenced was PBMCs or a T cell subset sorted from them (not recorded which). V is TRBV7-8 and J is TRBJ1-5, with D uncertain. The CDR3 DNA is TGTGCCAGTACCTTCGGCGTAGATCAGCCCCAGCATTTT. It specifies CASTFGVDQPQHF. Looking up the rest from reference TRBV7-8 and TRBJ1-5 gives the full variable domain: GAGVSQSPRYKVAKRGQDVALRCDPISGHVSLFWYQQALGQGPEFLTYFQNEAQLDKSGLPSDRFFAERPEGSVSTLKIQRTQQEDSAVYLCASTFGVDQPQHFGDGTRLSIL.